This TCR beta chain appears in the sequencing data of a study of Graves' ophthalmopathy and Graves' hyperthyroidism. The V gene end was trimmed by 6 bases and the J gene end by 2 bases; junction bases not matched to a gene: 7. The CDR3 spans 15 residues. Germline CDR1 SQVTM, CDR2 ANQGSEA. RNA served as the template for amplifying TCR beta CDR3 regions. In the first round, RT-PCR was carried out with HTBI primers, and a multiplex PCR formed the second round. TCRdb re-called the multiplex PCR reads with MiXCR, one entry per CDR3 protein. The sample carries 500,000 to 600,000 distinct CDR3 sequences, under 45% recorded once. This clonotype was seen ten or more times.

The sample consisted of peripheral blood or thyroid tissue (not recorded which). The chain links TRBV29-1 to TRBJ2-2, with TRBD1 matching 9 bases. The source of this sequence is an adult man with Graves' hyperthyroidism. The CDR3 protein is CSVKGTGKNTGELFF. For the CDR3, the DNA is TGCAGCGTGAAAGGGACAGGGAAAAACACCGGGGAGCTGTTTTTT.